A selection of T cell receptor beta chains follows, all from one sample in a study of ipilimumab plus nivolumab after autologous stem cell transplantation. Repertoires were generated with immunoSEQ multiplex PCR, while TCRdb's copy carries only in-frame clones and drops some. The repertoire holds fewer than 25,000 clones, with around 81% as singletons. The sequences come from PBMCs, collected in a trial of ipilimumab plus nivolumab as post-transplant consolidation. The origin of the receptors is a male donor with diffuse large B-cell lymphoma. Both conserved end residues are part of each CDR3. Clone size, where shown, is once, few, many, or a class for clones that have expanded.

j_call	v_call	clone_size	cdr3_aa
TRBJ2-2	TRBV27	NA	CASSLFGQGVQEDTGELFF
TRBJ1-4	TRBV25-1	NA	CASGTGYNEKLFF
TRBJ2-1	TRBV29-1	NA	CSASPPGRRGEQFF
TRBJ1-6	TRBV9	NA	CASSVTGENSPLHF
TRBJ1-1	TRBV1	NA	CTSSQEWLGGEGPFTEAFF
TRBJ1-3	TRBV9	NA	CASSGPEGTIYF
TRBJ2-1	TRBV2	NA	CASKQSGGAGEQFF
TRBJ2-5	TRBV9	NA	CASSPGRRSTDETQYF
TRBJ2-5	TRBV27	NA	CASAPGAGGQETQYF
TRBJ2-5	TRBV7-6	NA	CASSLARETQYF
TRBJ1-5	TRBV4-1	NA	CASSQDPGQGSQPQHF
TRBJ2-1	TRBV21-1	NA	CASSKGGGRRQFF
TRBJ2-3	TRBV9	once	CASSPLSGTGTDTQYF
TRBJ1-2	TRBV5-6	NA	CASSSGQNYGYTF
TRBJ2-3	TRBV6-1	NA	CASSDLGRTDTQYF
TRBJ2-7	TRBV9	NA	CASSGAGEQYF
TRBJ1-4	TRBV28	NA	CASSQTGSANEKLFF
TRBJ2-2	TRBV6-5	few	CASFGQYTGELFF
TRBJ2-1	TRBV7-2	once	CASSQGSGVYNEQFF
TRBJ2-1	TRBV19	NA	CASSAGTVLYNEQFF
TRBJ2-5	TRBV7-9	once	CASVSRAQETQYF
TRBJ1-6	TRBV18	NA	CASSRDRVNSPLHF
TRBJ2-7	TRBV12-5	NA	CASGLGNYEQYF
TRBJ1-1	TRBV19	NA	CASSIYPRGRDTEAFF
TRBJ2-5	TRBV6-1	NA	CASRRQGAETQYF
TRBJ2-6	TRBV5-1	NA	CASSLVGQPSGANVLTF
TRBJ1-4	TRBV7-2	once	CASSSGEITNEKLFF
TRBJ2-5	TRBV5-4	NA	CASRNSGKDETQYF
TRBJ1-2	TRBV5-4	NA	CASSSVGGAVGYTF
TRBJ2-7	TRBV6-5	medium-sized	CASNTGSSYEQYF
TRBJ2-1	TRBV11-2	few	CASRPLLSGGDNEQFF
TRBJ1-2	TRBV19	NA	CASSSVDTQAGGYTF
NA	TRBV19	NA	CASSMIGSYEQYF
TRBJ1-4	TRBV28	NA	CASSGGTEKLFF
TRBJ2-5	TRBV11-2	few	CASSSWTGAQETQYF
TRBJ1-4	TRBV4-3	NA	CASSHYSEDSFNEKLFF
TRBJ2-1	TRBV12-5	NA	CASALERGQYNEQFF
TRBJ1-2	TRBV7-2	NA	CASSVSTNYGYTF
TRBJ2-3	TRBV7-2	NA	CASSPGLAGATDTQYF
TRBJ2-7	TRBV7-3	NA	CASSPRPDYEQYF
TRBJ1-4	TRBV10-3	NA	CAISGGSNEKLFF
TRBJ1-4	TRBV6-1	NA	CASRRTPYEKLFF
TRBJ2-7	TRBV5-1	NA	CASSPAQGWYEQYF
NA	TRBV27	NA	CASSTAGTESYEQYF
TRBJ2-3	TRBV6-5	few	CASSYQDRGADTQYF
TRBJ2-1	TRBV18	few	CASQLRGLDNEQFF
TRBJ1-3	TRBV30	NA	CAWSPRREPGNTIYF
TRBJ2-7	TRBV6-6	NA	CASSPGGQSYEQYF
TRBJ1-1	TRBV11-2	NA	CASSLVGQGSTEAFF
TRBJ2-1	TRBV2	NA	CARGAGPNEQFF
TRBJ1-1	TRBV5-1	NA	CASSLAQTMNTEAFF
TRBJ2-2	TRBV4-3	NA	CASSQAGGLNTGELFF
TRBJ2-3	TRBV13	medium-sized	CASSFMAGTDYTDTQYF
TRBJ1-5	TRBV11-2	NA	CASSADLWSGQPQHF
TRBJ1-2	TRBV6-5	NA	CASSYSSTNYGYTF